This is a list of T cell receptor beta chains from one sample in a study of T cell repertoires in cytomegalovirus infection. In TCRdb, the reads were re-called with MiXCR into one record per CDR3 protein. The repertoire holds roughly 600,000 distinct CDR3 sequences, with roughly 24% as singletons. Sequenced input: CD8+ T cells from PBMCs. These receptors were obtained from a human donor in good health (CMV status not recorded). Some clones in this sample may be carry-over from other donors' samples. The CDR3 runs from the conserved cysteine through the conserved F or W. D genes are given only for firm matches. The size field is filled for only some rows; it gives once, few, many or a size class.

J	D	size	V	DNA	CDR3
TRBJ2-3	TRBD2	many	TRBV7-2	TGTGCCAGCAGCCCAGGACTAGCGAGGGTAGATACGCAGTATTTT	CASSPGLARVDTQYF
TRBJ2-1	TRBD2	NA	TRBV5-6	TGTGCCAGCAGCCTGGGACTAGCGGGGATAAACAATGAGCAGTTCTTC	CASSLGLAGINNEQFF
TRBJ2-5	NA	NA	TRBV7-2	TGTGCCAGCAGCTCCGGAGGGGGGGCCGGTGAGACCCAGTACTTC	CASSSGGGAGETQYF
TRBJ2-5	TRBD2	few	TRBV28	TGTGCCAGCAGTCGACTAGCGGGGGTCGAGGGGGAGACCCAGTACTTC	CASSRLAGVEGETQYF
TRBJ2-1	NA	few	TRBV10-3	TGTGCCATCAGTGAGTCGGCGGGGGCTCTTTGGGAGCAGTTCTTC	CAISESAGALWEQFF
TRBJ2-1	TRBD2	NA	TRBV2	TGTGCCAGCAGCGGGGGGGACTATACTTACAATGAGCAGTTCTTC	CASSGGDYTYNEQFF
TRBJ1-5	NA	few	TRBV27	TGTGCCAGCAGTACCCGAACGGGGCAGGGCAATCAGCCCCAGCATTTT	CASSTRTGQGNQPQHF
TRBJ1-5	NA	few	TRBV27	TGTGCCAGCAGTCGAGGGGTTCCCAATCAGCCCCAGCATTTT	CASSRGVPNQPQHF
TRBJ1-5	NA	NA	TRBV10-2	TGCGCCAGCAGTGAGTCGATTGGCAATCAGCCCCAGCATTTT	CASSESIGNQPQHF
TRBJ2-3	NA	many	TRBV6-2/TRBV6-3	TGTGCCAGCAGTTTGGACCCCCTGTTGCCAGATACGCAGTATTTT	CASSLDPLLPDTQYF
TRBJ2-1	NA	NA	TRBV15	TGTGCCACCAGTGGGACGGTTCCTCATGAGCAGTTCTTC	CATSGTVPHEQFF
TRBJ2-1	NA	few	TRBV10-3	TGTGCCACTACCTACCAGGGTACTGAGCAGTTCTTC	CATTYQGTEQFF
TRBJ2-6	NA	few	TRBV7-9	TGTGCCAGCAGCTTAGTTAAGATCTCTGGGGCCAACGTCCTGACTTTC	CASSLVKISGANVLTF
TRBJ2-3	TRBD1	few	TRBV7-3	TGTGCCAGCAGCCTACTACCGGGACAGGGGGCTCCAGATACGCAGTATTTT	CASSLLPGQGAPDTQYF
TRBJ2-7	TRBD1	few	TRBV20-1	TGCAGTGCTAGAGTGACAGGGTACGAGCAGTACTTC	CSARVTGYEQYF
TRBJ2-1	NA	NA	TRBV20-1	TGCAGTGCTGACCCTACCTTGACAGGCGACTACAATGAGCAGTTCTTC	CSADPTLTGDYNEQFF
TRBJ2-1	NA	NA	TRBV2	TGTGCCAGCCGTGGGTTCGGGCAGAGCTCCTACAATGAGCAGTTCTTC	CASRGFGQSSYNEQFF
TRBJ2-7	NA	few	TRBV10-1	TGCGCCAGCAGTGAGTCAGCTTCCTACGAGCAGTACTTC	CASSESASYEQYF
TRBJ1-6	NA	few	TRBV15	TGTGCCACCAGCAGAGAACGCGTAGGAGGAATTTCACCCCTCCACTTT	CATSRERVGGISPLHF
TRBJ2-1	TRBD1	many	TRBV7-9	TGTGCCAGCAGGTTAGGGGACAGTGATGAGCAGTTCTTC	CASRLGDSDEQFF
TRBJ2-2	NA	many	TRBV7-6	TGTGCCAGCAGCTTAGCACCCAACACCGGGGAGCTGTTTTTT	CASSLAPNTGELFF
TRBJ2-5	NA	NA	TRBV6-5	TGTGCCAGCAGTTATGGCGACAGAGAGGCGGAGACCCAGTACTTC	CASSYGDREAETQYF
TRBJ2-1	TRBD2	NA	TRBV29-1	TGCAGCGTTGGATGGACTAGCGGGGGGGTTGAGCAGTTCTTC	CSVGWTSGGVEQFF
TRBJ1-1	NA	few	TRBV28	TGTGCCAGCAGTTTAAACGGGGGGCGCGAAACTGAAGCTTTCTTT	CASSLNGGRETEAFF
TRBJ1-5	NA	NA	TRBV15	TGTGCCACCAGCAGGGTAGCTTTCAATCAGCCCCAGCATTTT	CATSRVAFNQPQHF
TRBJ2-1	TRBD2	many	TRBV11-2	TGTGCCAGCACTAGCGGGGGGGTGGGGTGGCAGTTCTTC	CASTSGGVGWQFF
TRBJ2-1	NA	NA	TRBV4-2	TGTGCCAGCAGCCAAGACCTGGGTAGCTCCTACAATGAGCAGTTCTTC	CASSQDLGSSYNEQFF
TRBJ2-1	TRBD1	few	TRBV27	TGTGCCAGCAGCCGGGACAGGGGGGCCCCCAGCTCCTACAATGAGCAGTTCTTC	CASSRDRGAPSSYNEQFF
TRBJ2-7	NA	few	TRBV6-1	TGTGCCAGCAGTGATGGGCGGATATTCTCTCCCTACGAGCAGTACTTC	CASSDGRIFSPYEQYF
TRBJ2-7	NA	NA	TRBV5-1	TGCGCCAGCAGCCCATCGGGGGAGCAGTACTTC	CASSPSGEQYF
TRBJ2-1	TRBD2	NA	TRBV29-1	TGCAGCGTTTCGGGGCTAGCGGGGGGCAAGTCCTACAATGAGCAGTTCTTC	CSVSGLAGGKSYNEQFF
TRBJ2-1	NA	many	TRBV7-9	TGTGCCAGCAGCTTAGGTTCAGTTTGGTCCTACAATGAGCAGTTCTTC	CASSLGSVWSYNEQFF
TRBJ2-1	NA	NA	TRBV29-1	TGCAGCGTTGATTATATCGGGATCTACAATGAGCAGTTCTTC	CSVDYIGIYNEQFF
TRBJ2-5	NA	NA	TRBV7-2	TGTGCCTCATGGGGTCATCAAGAGACCCAGTACTTC	CASWGHQETQYF
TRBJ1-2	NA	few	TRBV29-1	TGCAGCGTAGGGGACCGCCAATATGGCTACACCTTC	CSVGDRQYGYTF
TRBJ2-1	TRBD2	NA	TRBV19	TGTGCCAGTAGTATAGCCCTAGCGGGGGAACTCTACAATGAGCAGTTCTTC	CASSIALAGELYNEQFF
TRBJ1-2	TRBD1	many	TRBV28	TGTGCCAGCAGAGACTCAGGGGGCTGGTATGGCTACACCTTC	CASRDSGGWYGYTF
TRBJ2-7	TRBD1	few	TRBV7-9	TGTGCCAGCACCGCGGGACAGGCGCTATACGAGCAGTACTTC	CASTAGQALYEQYF
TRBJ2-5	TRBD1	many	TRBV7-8	TGTGCCAGCAGCTTAATCGGGACAGGGACACAGACCCAGTACTTC	CASSLIGTGTQTQYF
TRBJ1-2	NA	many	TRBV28	TGTGCCAGCAGTTTTCGGGAGGCGTCAAACTATGGCTACACCTTC	CASSFREASNYGYTF
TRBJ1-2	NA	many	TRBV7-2	TGTGCCAGCAGCTTAGGTCGCAGGTCCTTTTATGGCTACACCTTC	CASSLGRRSFYGYTF
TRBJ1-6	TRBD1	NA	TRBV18	TGTGCCAGCTCACCCCAGGACAGGAGGAGTTCACCCCTCCACTTT	CASSPQDRRSSPLHF
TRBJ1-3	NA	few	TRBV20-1	TGCAGTGCGCCCAGCCTGAGCTCTGGAAACACCATATATTTT	CSAPSLSSGNTIYF
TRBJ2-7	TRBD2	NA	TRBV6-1	TGTGCCAGCAGTAGCGGGGGACCCGCTCCTTACGAGCAGTACTTC	CASSSGGPAPYEQYF
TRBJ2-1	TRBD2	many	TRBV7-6	TGTGCCAGCAGCCGCGGACTAGCGGGGGGGCCGGGTACATATGAGCAGTTCTTC	CASSRGLAGGPGTYEQFF
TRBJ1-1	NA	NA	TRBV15	TGTGCCACCAGCAGAGATGAGATCCTGAACACTGAAGCTTTCTTT	CATSRDEILNTEAFF
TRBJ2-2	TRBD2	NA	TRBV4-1	TGCGCCAGCAGCCATCCGGGACTAGCTGAGACCGGGGAGCTGTTTTTT	CASSHPGLAETGELFF
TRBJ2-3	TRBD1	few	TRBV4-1	TGCGCCAGCAGCTCTCGACAGGGGGGGGATACGCAGTATTTT	CASSSRQGGDTQYF
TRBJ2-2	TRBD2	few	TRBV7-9	TGTGCCAGCAGAGCCGGGACTAGCAACACCGGGGAGCTGTTTTTT	CASRAGTSNTGELFF
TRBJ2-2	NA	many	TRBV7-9	TGTGCCAGCAGCCACGATAGTAACACCGGGGAGCTGTTTTTT	CASSHDSNTGELFF
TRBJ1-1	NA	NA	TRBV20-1	TGCAGTGCTAGAGATTATCGGGGGCCAATGAACACTGAAGCTTTCTTT	CSARDYRGPMNTEAFF
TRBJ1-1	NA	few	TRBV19	TGTGCCAGTAGTATGGGGACTCTTAACACTGAAGCTTTCTTT	CASSMGTLNTEAFF
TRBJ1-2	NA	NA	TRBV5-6	TGTGCCAGCAGCTTCAGGGTCATTTCTTATGGCTACACCTTC	CASSFRVISYGYTF
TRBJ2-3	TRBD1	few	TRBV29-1	TGCAGCGTTGAACCCAGGGGGCGAAGCACAGATACGCAGTATTTT	CSVEPRGRSTDTQYF
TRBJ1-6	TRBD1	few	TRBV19	TGTGCCAGTTCTTGGACAGGGGGGTCACCCCTCCACTTT	CASSWTGGSPLHF
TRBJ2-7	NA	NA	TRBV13	TGTGCCAGCAGCAGCGGCAGAGATCCTTCCTACGAGCAGTACTTC	CASSSGRDPSYEQYF
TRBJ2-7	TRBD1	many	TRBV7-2	TGTGCCAGCAGCTACATATCCGACGGGACAGGTCCCTACGAGCAGTACTTC	CASSYISDGTGPYEQYF
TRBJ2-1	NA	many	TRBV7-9	TGTGCCAGCAGCTCACTCCCGGGGGATGAGCAGTTCTTC	CASSSLPGDEQFF
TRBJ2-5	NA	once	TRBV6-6	TGTGCCAGCAGTCGTATTTGGACGGAGCAGGGATTCCGAGAGACCCAGTACTTC	CASSRIWTEQGFRETQYF